This T cell receptor beta chain was observed in a study of tumor-infiltrating lymphocytes in primary liver carcinoma. Scientists recovered RNA and DNA together from roughly 20-30 mg of unsorted bulk tissue. This CDR3 has 18 residues. Germline values: CDR1 SGHRS, CDR2 YFSETQ. The ends lost 2 bases at V and 4 bases at J; junction bases unmatched: 9. There are a few counts of this clonotype. Its specificity is unknown. General study findings and limits: Lower overlap was observed for tumor-adjacent and tumor-blood pairs relative to tumor region pairs.

TCR beta cDNA came from about 0.55 ug total RNA, primed with a constant-region primer. Amplification in three nested multiplex PCR rounds with slightly modified ARM-PCR gave rise to TCR beta libraries. The study ran its first two PCR rounds for 9 to 10 cycles each, using TRBV1-TRBV30 forward primers and a C-beta reverse primer. TCRdb reanalysed the multiplex PCR reads using MiXCR and keeps one entry per CDR3 protein. The table lists roughly 100,000 distinct CDR3 sequences, 65% to 75% of them singletons. The TCR comes from a woman aged 60-75 years with primary liver carcinoma and hepatitis B virus infection. The specimen was liver tumor tissue from sampling region 2. Specified subset: tumor region T2, inferior pole. This rearrangement joins TRBV5-1 to TRBJ2-3, with TRBD2 identical over 14 bases. CDR3 sequence (DNA): TGCGCCAGCAGCTTTGGACTAGCGGGAGGAGGATTAGCAGATACGCAGTATTTT. This translates into CASSFGLAGGGLADTQYF. The full variable domain, in which reference TRBV5-1 and TRBJ2-3 provide the parts outside the CDR3, is KAGVTQTPRYLIKTRGQQVTLSCSPISGHRSVSWYQQTPGQGLQFLFEYFSETQRNKGNFPGRFSGRQFSNSRSEMNVSTLELGDSALYLCASSFGLAGGGLADTQYFGPGTRLTVL.